This TCR beta chain was documented in a study of blood T cell repertoires in COVID-19. The protocol was immunoSEQ multiplex PCR, while the TCRdb copy is restricted to in-frame clones and leaves out a portion. The sample includes over 100,000 clones, around four fifths of them seen just once. The specimen was peripheral blood. The receptor's source is a woman aged 55-70 years with acute or convalescent COVID-19.

The CDR3: CSVNAGSYNEQFF. In nucleotides, the CDR3 is TGCAGCGTGAATGCGGGATCCTACAATGAGCAGTTCTTC. The rearrangement joins TRBV29-1 to TRBJ2-1; D perhaps matches TRBD2 (6 bases). CDR1 is SQVTM, CDR2 ANQGSEA, per germline. V was trimmed by 6 bases and J by 1 base, leaving 10 bases between them. This CDR3 comprises 13 residues.